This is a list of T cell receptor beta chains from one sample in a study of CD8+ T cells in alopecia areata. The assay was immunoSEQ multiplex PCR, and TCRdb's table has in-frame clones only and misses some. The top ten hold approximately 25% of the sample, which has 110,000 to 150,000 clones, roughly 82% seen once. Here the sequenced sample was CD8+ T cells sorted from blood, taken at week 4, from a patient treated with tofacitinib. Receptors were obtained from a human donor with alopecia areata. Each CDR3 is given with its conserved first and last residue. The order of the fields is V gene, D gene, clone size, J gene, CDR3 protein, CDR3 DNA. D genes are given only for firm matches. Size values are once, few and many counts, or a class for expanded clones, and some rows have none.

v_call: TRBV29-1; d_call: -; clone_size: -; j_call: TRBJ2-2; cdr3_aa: CSGMDLRDTNTGELFF; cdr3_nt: TGCAGCGGCATGGATCTTCGGGACACCAACACCGGGGAGCTGTTTTTT
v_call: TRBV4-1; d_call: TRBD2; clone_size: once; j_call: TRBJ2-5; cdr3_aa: CASSHIWASGEETQYF; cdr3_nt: TGCGCCAGCAGCCATATATGGGCTAGCGGGGAAGAGACCCAGTACTTC
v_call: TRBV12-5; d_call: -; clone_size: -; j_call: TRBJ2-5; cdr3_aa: CASGWGPETQYF; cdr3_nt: TGTGCTAGTGGTTGGGGCCCTGAGACCCAGTACTTC
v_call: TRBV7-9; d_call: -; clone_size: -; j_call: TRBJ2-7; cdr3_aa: CASSPRDTRYEQYF; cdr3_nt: TGTGCCAGCAGCCCTCGGGACACCAGATACGAGCAGTACTTC
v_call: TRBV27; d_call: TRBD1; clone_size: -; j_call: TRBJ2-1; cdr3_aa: CASSLTRQGYNEQFF; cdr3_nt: TGTGCCAGCAGTTTGACGAGACAGGGTTACAATGAGCAGTTCTTC
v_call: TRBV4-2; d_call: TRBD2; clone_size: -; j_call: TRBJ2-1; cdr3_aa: CATEPGASGGDNEQFF; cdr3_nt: TGTGCCACCGAGCCTGGGGCTAGCGGGGGGGACAATGAGCAGTTCTTC
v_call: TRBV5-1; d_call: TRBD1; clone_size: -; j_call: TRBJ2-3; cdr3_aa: CASSLVTGEPSTDTQYF; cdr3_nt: TGCGCCAGCAGCTTGGTTACAGGGGAACCTAGCACAGATACGCAGTATTTT
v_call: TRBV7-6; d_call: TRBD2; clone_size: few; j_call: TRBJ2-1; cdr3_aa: CASTLEGGGGEQFF; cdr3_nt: TGTGCCAGCACCCTGGAGGGTGGGGGGGGTGAGCAGTTCTTC
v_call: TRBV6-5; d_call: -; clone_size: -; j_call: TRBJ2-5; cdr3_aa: CASSYDHREGETQYF; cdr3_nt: TGTGCCAGCAGTTACGACCACAGGGAGGGAGAGACCCAGTACTTC
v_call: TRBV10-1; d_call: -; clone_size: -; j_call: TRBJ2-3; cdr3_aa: CASSEPLEKDTQYF; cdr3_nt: TGCGCCAGCAGTGAGCCATTAGAGAAAGATACGCAGTATTTT
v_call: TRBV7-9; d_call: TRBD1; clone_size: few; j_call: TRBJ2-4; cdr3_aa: CASSPGQVAKNIQYF; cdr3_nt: TGTGCCAGCAGCCCGGGACAGGTAGCCAAAAACATTCAGTACTTC
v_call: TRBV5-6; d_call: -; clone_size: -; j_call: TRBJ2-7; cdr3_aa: CASSLEGLHEQYF; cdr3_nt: TGTGCCAGCAGCTTGGAGGGTCTACACGAGCAGTACTTC
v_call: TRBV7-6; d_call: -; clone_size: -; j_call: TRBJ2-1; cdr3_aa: CASSSLSRTDEQFF; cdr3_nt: TGTGCCAGCAGCTCCCTAAGCAGGACGGATGAGCAGTTCTTC
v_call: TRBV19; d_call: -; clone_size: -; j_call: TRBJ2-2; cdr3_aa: CASSNTDSLAWGGELFF; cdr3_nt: TGTGCCAGTAGTAACACCGACAGTCTAGCGTGGGGCGGGGAGCTGTTTTTT
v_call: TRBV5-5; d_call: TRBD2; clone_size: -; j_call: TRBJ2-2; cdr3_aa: CASSNREGSNTGELFF; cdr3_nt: TGTGCCAGCAGCAATCGGGAGGGCTCGAACACCGGGGAGCTGTTTTTT
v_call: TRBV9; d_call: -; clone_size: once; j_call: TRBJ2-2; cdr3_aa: CASSVDGTGELFF; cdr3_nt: TGTGCCAGCAGCGTAGACGGCACCGGGGAGCTGTTTTTT
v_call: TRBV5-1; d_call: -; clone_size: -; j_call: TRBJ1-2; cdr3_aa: CASSLSDTYGYTF; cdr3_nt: TGCGCCAGCAGCTTGTCGGACACCTATGGCTACACCTTC
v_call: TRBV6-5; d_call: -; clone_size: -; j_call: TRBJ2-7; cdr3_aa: CASSQGASYEQYF; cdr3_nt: TGTGCCAGCAGTCAAGGGGCCTCCTACGAGCAGTACTTC
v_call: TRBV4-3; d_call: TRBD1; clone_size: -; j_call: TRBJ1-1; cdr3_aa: CASSQVDRTNTEAFF; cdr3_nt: TGCGCCAGCAGCCAAGTGGACAGGACGAACACTGAAGCTTTCTTT
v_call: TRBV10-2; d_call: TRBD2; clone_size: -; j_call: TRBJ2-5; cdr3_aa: CASSPYITSGETQYF; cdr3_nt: TGCGCCAGCAGTCCTTATATTACTAGCGGGGAGACCCAGTACTTC
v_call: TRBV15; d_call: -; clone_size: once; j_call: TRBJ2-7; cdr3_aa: CATSGAGYPSREQYF; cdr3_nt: TGTGCCACCAGCGGCGCCGGCTACCCCTCTCGAGAGCAGTACTTC
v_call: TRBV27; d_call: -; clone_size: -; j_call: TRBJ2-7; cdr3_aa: CASSLTWGYEQYF; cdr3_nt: TGTGCCAGCAGTTTAACGTGGGGCTACGAGCAGTACTTC
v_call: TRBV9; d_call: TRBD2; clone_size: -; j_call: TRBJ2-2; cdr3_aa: CASSVGTSGGGGELFF; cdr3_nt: TGTGCCAGCAGCGTAGGAACTAGCGGGGGTGGCGGGGAGCTGTTTTTT
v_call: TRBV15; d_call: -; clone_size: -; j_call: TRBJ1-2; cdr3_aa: CATSRGGRVYGYTF; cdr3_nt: TGTGCCACCAGCAGGGGTGGGAGGGTCTATGGCTACACCTTC
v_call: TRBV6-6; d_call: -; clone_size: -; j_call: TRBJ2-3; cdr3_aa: CASSYYPEDTQYF; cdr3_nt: TGTGCCAGCAGTTACTACCCAGAAGATACGCAGTATTTT
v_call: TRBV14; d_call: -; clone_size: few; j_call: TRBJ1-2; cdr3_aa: CASSQGGVNYGYTF; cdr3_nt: TGTGCCAGCAGCCAAGGCGGGGTTAACTATGGCTACACCTTC
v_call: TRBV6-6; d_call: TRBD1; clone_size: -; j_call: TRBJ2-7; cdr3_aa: CATFGQGISSYEQYF; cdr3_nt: TGTGCCACCTTTGGACAGGGGATCAGCTCCTACGAGCAGTACTTC
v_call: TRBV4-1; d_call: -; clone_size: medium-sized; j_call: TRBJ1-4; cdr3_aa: CASSHTSTNEKLFF; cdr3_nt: TGCGCCAGCAGCCACACCTCAACTAATGAAAAACTGTTTTTT
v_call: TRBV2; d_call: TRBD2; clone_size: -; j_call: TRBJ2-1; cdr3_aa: CASSEGPGGSEQFF; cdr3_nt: TGTGCCAGCAGTGAAGGGCCGGGCGGGAGTGAGCAGTTCTTC
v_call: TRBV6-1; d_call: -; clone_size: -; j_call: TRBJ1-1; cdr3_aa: CASRVRDTAGTEAFF; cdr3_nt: TGTGCCAGCAGGGTAAGGGACACCGCGGGCACTGAAGCTTTCTTT
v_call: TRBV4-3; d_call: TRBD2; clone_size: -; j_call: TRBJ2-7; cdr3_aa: CASSQGLAGLSSYEQYF; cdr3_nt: TGCGCCAGCAGCCAGGGACTAGCGGGCCTAAGCTCCTACGAGCAGTACTTC
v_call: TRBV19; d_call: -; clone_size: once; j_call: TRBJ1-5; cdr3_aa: CASSKGDFSNQPQHF; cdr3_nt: TGTGCCAGTAGTAAGGGGGATTTTAGCAATCAGCCCCAGCATTTT
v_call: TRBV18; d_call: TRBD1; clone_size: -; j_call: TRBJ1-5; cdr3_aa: CASSVDRDSNQPQHF; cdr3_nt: TGTGCCAGCTCAGTCGACAGGGATAGCAATCAGCCCCAGCATTTT
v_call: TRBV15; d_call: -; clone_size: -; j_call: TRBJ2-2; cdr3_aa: CATRSGSTGELFF; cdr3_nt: TGTGCCACCCGATCGGGAAGCACCGGGGAGCTGTTTTTT
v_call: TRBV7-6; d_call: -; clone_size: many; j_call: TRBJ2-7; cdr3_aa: CASSSDSLEQYF; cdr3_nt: TGTGCCAGCAGCTCGGACTCCCTGGAGCAGTACTTC
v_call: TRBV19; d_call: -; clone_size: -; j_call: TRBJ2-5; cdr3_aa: CASSLWTQETQYF; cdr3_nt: TGTGCCAGTAGTCTCTGGACTCAAGAGACCCAGTACTTC
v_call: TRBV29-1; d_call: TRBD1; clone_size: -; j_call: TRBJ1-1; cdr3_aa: CSVVTGLRTEAFF; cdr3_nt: TGCAGCGTTGTGACAGGGTTGAGGACTGAAGCTTTCTTT
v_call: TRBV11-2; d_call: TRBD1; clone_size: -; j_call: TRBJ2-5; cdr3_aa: CASSLDPPDRGQETQYF; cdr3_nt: TGTGCCAGCAGCTTAGATCCCCCGGACAGGGGGCAAGAGACCCAGTACTTC
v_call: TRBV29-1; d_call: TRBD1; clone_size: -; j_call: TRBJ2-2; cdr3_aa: CSVEWLRGPNTGELFF; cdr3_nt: TGCAGCGTTGAGTGGTTAAGGGGGCCGAACACCGGGGAGCTGTTTTTT
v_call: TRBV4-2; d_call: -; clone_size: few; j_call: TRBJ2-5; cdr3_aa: CASSQSVGGSRSEETQYF; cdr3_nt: TGTGCCAGCAGCCAATCTGTCGGGGGAAGTCGTTCGGAAGAGACCCAGTACTTC
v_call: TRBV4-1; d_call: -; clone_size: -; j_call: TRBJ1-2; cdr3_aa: CASSQEYASHYGYTF; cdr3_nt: TGCGCCAGCAGCCAAGAGTATGCCAGCCACTATGGCTACACCTTC
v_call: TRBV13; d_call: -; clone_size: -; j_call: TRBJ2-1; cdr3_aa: CASSQGGSYNEQFF; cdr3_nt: TGTGCCAGCAGCCAAGGGGGCTCCTACAATGAGCAGTTCTTC
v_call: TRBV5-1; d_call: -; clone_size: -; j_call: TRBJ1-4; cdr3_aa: CASSLASTGGINEKLFF; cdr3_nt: TGCGCCAGCAGCTTGGCCTCAACCGGAGGAATTAATGAAAAACTGTTTTTT
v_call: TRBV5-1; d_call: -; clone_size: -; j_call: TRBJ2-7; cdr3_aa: CASSPGRTYEQYF; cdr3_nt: TGCGCCAGCAGCCCTGGACGGACCTACGAGCAGTACTTC
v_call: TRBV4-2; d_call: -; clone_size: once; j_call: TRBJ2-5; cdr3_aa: CASSQLFRQGQETQYF; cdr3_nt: TGTGCCAGCAGCCAGTTATTTCGGCAGGGACAAGAGACCCAGTACTTC
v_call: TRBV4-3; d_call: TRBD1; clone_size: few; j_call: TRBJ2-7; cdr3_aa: CASSPGQGYNNEQYF; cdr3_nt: TGCGCCAGCAGCCCCGGACAGGGATACAACAACGAGCAGTACTTC
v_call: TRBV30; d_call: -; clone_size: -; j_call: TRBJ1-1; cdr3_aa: CAWGRGSEAFF; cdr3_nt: TGTGCCTGGGGAAGGGGATCTGAAGCTTTCTTT
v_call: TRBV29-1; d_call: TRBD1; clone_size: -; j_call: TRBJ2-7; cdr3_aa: CSVAGGRGEQYF; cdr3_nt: TGCAGCGTTGCAGGGGGTCGCGGCGAGCAGTACTTC
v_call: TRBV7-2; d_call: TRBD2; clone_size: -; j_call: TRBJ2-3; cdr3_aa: CASSFSGGTTDTQYF; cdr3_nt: TGTGCCAGCAGCTTTAGCGGGGGGACCACAGATACGCAGTATTTT
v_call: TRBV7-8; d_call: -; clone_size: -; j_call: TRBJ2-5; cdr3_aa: CASIQRYQETQYF; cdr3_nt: TGTGCCAGCATCCAAAGGTACCAAGAGACCCAGTACTTC
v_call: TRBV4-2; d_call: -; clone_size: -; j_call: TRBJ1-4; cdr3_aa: CASSGTTNEKLFF; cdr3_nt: TGTGCCAGCAGCGGGACAACTAATGAAAAACTGTTTTTT
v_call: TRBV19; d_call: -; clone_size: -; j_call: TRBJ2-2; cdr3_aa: CASSYGRGELFF; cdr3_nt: TGTGCCAGTAGTTATGGGCGAGGGGAGCTGTTTTTT
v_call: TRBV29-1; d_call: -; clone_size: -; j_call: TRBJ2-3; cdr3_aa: CSVEMGDTQYF; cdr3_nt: TGCAGCGTTGAGATGGGGGATACGCAGTATTTT